What follows are 28 T cell receptor beta chains derived from one specimen sequenced in a study of OX40 agonist ivuxolimab in advanced cancers. TCRdb keeps only in-frame clones here, not all; method: immunoSEQ multiplex PCR. Here the sample spans 40,000 or so clones, 75% to 90% being singletons. The sequences come from CD4+ or CD8+ T cells sorted from blood, collected in a trial of the OX40 agonist ivuxolimab. The receptors shown here come from an adult with an advanced solid tumor such as melanoma, head and neck, liver or kidney cancer.

This chain links TRBV5-8 with TRBJ1-5; the D gene is possibly TRBD1 (5 bases). There are 16 residues in the CDR3. Trimming took 0 bases from V and 3 from J, leaving 13 bases between them. The germline gives CDR1 SGHTS, CDR2 YDEGEE. CDR3 protein: CASSLVGGSANQPQHF. The CDR3 DNA reads TGTGCCAGCAGCTTGGTCGGGGGAAGCGCCAATCAGCCCCAGCATTTT. The full variable domain, its missing parts supplied by reference TRBV5-8 and TRBJ1-5, is EAGVTQSPTHLIKTRGQQATLRCSPISGHTSVYWYQQALGLGLQFLLWYDEGEERNRGNFPPRFSGRQFPNYSSELNVNALELEDSALYLCASSLVGGSANQPQHFGDGTRLSIL.

The table lists this clone with a count of one. V and J are TRBV5-1 and TRBJ2-1; either TRBD1 or TRBD2 may supply D (6 bases each). With 9 bases removed from V and 7 bases from J, the gap between germline ends came to 17 bases. This CDR3 is built from 13 residues. Germline assignment: CDR1 SGHRS and CDR2 YFSETQ. The CDR3: CATATSGANEQFF. CDR3 nucleotides: TGCGCCACCGCTACATCGGGGGCTAATGAGCAGTTCTTC.

This clone appeared a few times. J is TRBJ1-1 and V is TRBV21-1; TRBD1, as called in the table, went unchecked against the DNA. TRBV21-1 is noted as a pseudogene. CDR3 length equals 15 residues. The CDR3 bases are TGTGCCAGCAGCAGGGCACGCCTTATGAACACTGAAGCTTTCTTT. This sequence encodes CASSRARLMNTEAFF.

The chain's CDR3 is CASSAQGNTNQPQHF. CDR3 DNA: TGTGCCAGCAGTGCGCAGGGGAATACCAATCAGCCCCAGCATTTT. The chain uses TRBV2 and TRBJ1-5, with a weak D call TRBD1 (6 bases). Germline lookup yields CDR1 SNHLY and CDR2 FYNNEI. This CDR3 has 15 residues. V shed 4 bases and J shed 3 bases, with 13 bases lying between them.

The chain is built from TRBV6-4 and TRBJ2-1; weak D call: TRBD1 (6 bases). V was clipped by 10 bases and J by 6 bases, with 10 bases between them. Germline V gene data show CDR1 as MRHNA and CDR2 as SNTAGT. There are 11 residues in the CDR3. CDR3 loop: CAIRGGNEQFF. The CDR3 nucleotides read TGTGCCATCAGAGGGGGCAATGAGCAGTTCTTC.

The J gene is TRBJ1-6, the V gene TRBV5-6; D might be TRBD1 (5 bases). Trimming took 1 base from V and 5 from J, leaving 16 bases between them. Germline CDR1 and CDR2: SGHDT and YYEEEE. This CDR3 is built from 17 residues. The CDR3 DNA sequence: TGTGCCAGCAGCTTGCGTTCAGGGCACCGAAATAATTCACCCCTCCACTTT. It yields the protein CASSLRSGHRNNSPLHF.

The chain carries TRBV19 and TRBJ1-1; 9 bases line up with TRBD1. The V segment lost 0 bases and the J segment 6 bases; nucleotides outside the gene matches: 5. The CDR3 spans 15 residues. Germline values: CDR1 LNHDA, CDR2 SQIVND (reference sequence). The CDR3 loop reads CASSIEDRGKPEAFF. The CDR3 DNA follows: TGTGCCAGTAGTATAGAGGACAGGGGCAAGCCTGAAGCTTTCTTT. Using reference TRBV19 and TRBJ1-1 for the parts outside the CDR3, the full variable domain is DGGITQSPKYLFRKEGQNVTLSCEQNLNHDAMYWYRQDPGQGLRLIYYSQIVNDFQKGDIAEGYSVSREKKESFPLTVTSAQKNPTAFYLCASSIEDRGKPEAFFGQGTRLTVV.

This clone came up a few times. The rearrangement uses TRBV5-1 and TRBJ1-1, with 8 bases aligning to TRBD1. V shed 1 base, J shed 0 bases, and the junction held 5 bases outside the gene matches. This CDR3 is 16 amino acids long. Germline V gene lookup returns CDR1 SGHRS and CDR2 YFSETQ. The CDR3 is CASSLMVTGVNTEAFF. For the CDR3, the DNA is TGCGCCAGCAGCTTGATGGTGACAGGGGTGAACACTGAAGCTTTCTTT. Drawing the rest from reference TRBV5-1 and TRBJ1-1, the complete variable domain is KAGVTQTPRYLIKTRGQQVTLSCSPISGHRSVSWYQQTPGQGLQFLFEYFSETQRNKGNFPGRFSGRQFSNSRSEMNVSTLELGDSALYLCASSLMVTGVNTEAFFGQGTRLTVV.

The rearrangement joins TRBV9 to TRBJ1-2; 7 bases line up with TRBD1. Germline CDR1 and CDR2: SGDLS and YYNGEE. The V and J ends lost 3 bases and 5 bases, in that order; junction bases with no gene match: 13. CDR3 size: 16 residues. CDR3 sequence: CASSGRLRQGGYGYTF. The CDR3 region has the DNA TGTGCCAGCAGCGGACGGCTTCGACAGGGCGGATATGGCTACACCTTC.

The chain couples TRBV18 to TRBJ2-3, with D possibly called TRBD1 or TRBD2 (6 bases each). CDR3 length: 15 residues. Per the germline V gene, CDR1 is KGHSH and CDR2 is LQKENI. V was pared by 6 bases and J by 7 bases, with 20 bases between. DNA of the CDR3: TGTGCCAGCTCCGACACAACAGGGCGCGGGAATACGCAGTATTTT. It yields the protein CASSDTTGRGNTQYF.

The gene calls are TRBV6-5 and TRBJ2-6; 8 bases align to TRBD2. The germline CDR1 and CDR2 sequences are MNHEY and SVGAGI. This CDR3 is built from 14 residues. With 7 bases clipped from V and 2 bases from J, the junction kept 1 base outside the gene matches. The CDR3 reads CASTGGPGANVLTF. CDR3 bases: TGTGCCAGCACGGGGGGGCCTGGGGCCAACGTCCTGACTTTC.

The CDR3 spells CARVNVSEAFF. The CDR3 bases are TGTGCCCGTGTTAACGTTTCTGAAGCTTTCTTT. This chain links TRBV6-6 with TRBJ1-1, with D unclear. Germline V gives CDR1 MNHNY, CDR2 SVGAGI (reference sequence). V lost 11 bases and J lost 6, with 13 bases in between. The CDR3 sequence is 11 residues long.

Only a few counts were recorded for this clone. J is TRBJ1-1 and V is TRBV7-3, with D unresolved. CDR3 size: 13 residues. Trimming shortened V by 2 bases and J by 3 bases, and 7 bases separated the two germline ends. Germline V lookup: CDR1 SGHTA, CDR2 FQGTGA. The CDR3 loop reads CASSLFRDTEAFF. The CDR3 DNA sequence: TGTGCCAGCAGCTTATTCCGGGACACTGAAGCTTTCTTT.

As DNA, the CDR3 is TGCGCCAGCAGCTCCTCGGGAGGAACTGAAGCTTTCTTT. As protein: CASSSSGGTEAFF. The chain has TRBV5-1 and TRBJ1-1; no definite D call. CDR1 and CDR2 from the germline V gene are SGHRS and YFSETQ. This CDR3 contains 13 residues. Trimming took 3 bases from V and 5 from J, leaving 11 bases between them. Supplemented by reference TRBV5-1 and TRBJ1-1, the full variable domain reads KAGVTQTPRYLIKTRGQQVTLSCSPISGHRSVSWYQQTPGQGLQFLFEYFSETQRNKGNFPGRFSGRQFSNSRSEMNVSTLELGDSALYLCASSSSGGTEAFFGQGTRLTVV.

The chain employs TRBV4-3 and TRBJ2-3, with 14 positions matching TRBD2. V shed 4 bases and J 3 bases; nucleotides not matched to a gene: 9. The CDR3 loop spans 18 amino acids. From germline, CDR1 is LGHNA and CDR2 YSLEER. CDR3 in DNA: TGCGCCAGCAGCCCCAGGTTAGGGACTAGCGGGAGAACAGATACGCAGTATTTT. Its protein is CASSPRLGTSGRTDTQYF.

By frequency in the sample, this clone is medium-sized. The chain employs TRBV2 and TRBJ1-2; tentatively, D is TRBD1 (5 bases). This CDR3 contains 13 residues. Germline V gives CDR1 SNHLY, CDR2 FYNNEI. Between the trimmed V and J ends, which lost 4 bases and 2 bases, there was a span of 8 bases. The CDR3 DNA reads TGTGCCAGCAGTGCTTCAGGGAACTATGGCTACACCTTC. Its protein product is CASSASGNYGYTF.

As DNA, the CDR3 is TGTGCCAGCAGTGAGGGCAACAATCAGCCCCAGCATTTT. This codes for CASSEGNNQPQHF. The chain is built from TRBV2 and TRBJ1-5; D not resolved. With 3 bases removed from V and 3 bases from J, the gap between germline ends came to 6 bases. The germline CDR1 and CDR2 sequences are SNHLY and FYNNEI. The CDR3 is 13 amino acids.

The gene calls are TRBV15 and TRBJ2-7; D perhaps matches TRBD2 (5 bases). CDR1 is LNHNV, CDR2 YYDKDF, per germline (reference sequence). The CDR3 has 15 residues. With 0 bases removed from V and 2 bases from J, the gap between germline ends came to 11 bases. CDR3 DNA sequence: TGTGCCACCAGCAGAGATCTAGCACTTACCTACGAGCAGTACTTC. This sequence encodes CATSRDLALTYEQYF.

V is TRBV4-3 and J is TRBJ2-1, with TRBD2 matching over 10 bases. Trimming took 1 base from V and 2 from J; bases not matched to a gene: 8. Germline V gives CDR1 LGHNA, CDR2 YSLEER. The CDR3 length is 18 residues. The CDR3 sequence: CASSQGTSGKTPYNEQFF. The CDR3 nucleotides read TGCGCCAGCAGCCAAGGAACTAGCGGGAAGACGCCCTACAATGAGCAGTTCTTC.

The genes are TRBV12-5 and TRBJ2-1, with 13 bases aligning to TRBD2. Looked up from germline, CDR1 is LGHNT and CDR2 is FRNRAP. V shed 6 bases, J shed 10 bases, and the junction held 12 bases outside the gene matches. The CDR3 extends over 16 amino acids. CDR3: CASGPRLAGGLGEQFF. The DNA for the CDR3 is TGTGCTAGTGGCCCTAGACTAGCGGGAGGACTGGGGGAGCAGTTCTTC.

CDR3 sequence: CASSWDPGRTDTQYF. In DNA, the CDR3 is TGTGCCAGCAGCTGGGATCCGGGCCGCACAGATACGCAGTATTTT. The chain carries TRBV9 and TRBJ2-3; D is undetermined. CDR1 is SGDLS and CDR2 is YYNGEE in the germline V gene. The V end was cut by 4 bases, the J end by 1 base, with 13 bases between. This CDR3 has 15 residues. Supplemented by reference TRBV9 and TRBJ2-3, the full variable domain reads DSGVTQTPKHLITATGQRVTLRCSPRSGDLSVYWYQQSLDQGLQFLIQYYNGEERAKGNILERFSAQQFPDLHSELNLSSLELGDSALYFCASSWDPGRTDTQYFGPGTRLTVL.

This clone is a singleton in its sample. V gene TRBV27 combines with J gene TRBJ2-3, with D hard to call. This CDR3 spans 12 amino acids. Germline CDR1 reads MNHEY; CDR2 reads SMNVEV (reference sequence). The V and J ends lost 6 bases and 0 bases respectively, with 4 bases between them. The chain's CDR3 is CASSGSTDTQYF. The CDR3 DNA is TGTGCCAGCAGCGGGAGCACAGATACGCAGTATTTT.

The chain recombines TRBV14 with TRBJ2-1; 7 nucleotides agree with TRBD2. Germline V CDR1 and CDR2: SGHDN, FVKESK. J gave up 9 bases and V 1 base, and 9 bases lay outside the gene matches. The CDR3 consists of 15 residues. CDR3 amino acids: CASSQGLSRESEQFF. The CDR3 DNA is TGTGCCAGCAGCCAAGGTCTTTCGCGGGAGAGTGAGCAGTTCTTC.

This chain joins TRBV5-5 and TRBJ1-1; D not certain. CDR3 length: 15 residues. V was trimmed by 4 bases and J by 0 bases, leaving 13 bases between them. The V gene's germline CDR1 is SGHKS and CDR2 YYEKEE (reference sequence). Here the CDR3 DNA reads TGTGCCAGCAGCCCCGGAGGGCAAGTGAACACTGAAGCTTTCTTT. Protein sequence: CASSPGGQVNTEAFF.

This sequence joins TRBV29-1 and TRBJ2-4; TRBD2 aligns across 8 bases. V lost 0 bases to trimming and J lost 3 bases; unmatched junction nucleotides: 4. The CDR3 has 15 residues. CDR1 SQVTM and CDR2 ANQGSEA come from the germline V gene. The CDR3 loop is CSVEERTSGKNIQYF. The CDR3 nucleotides are TGCAGCGTTGAAGAACGAACTAGCGGCAAAAACATTCAGTACTTC.

The rearrangement joins TRBV5-1 to TRBJ1-1; 7 positions agree with TRBD1. The germline V gene has CDR1 SGHRS and CDR2 YFSETQ. The junction had 11 bases not matched to a gene; V was cut back by 3 bases and J by 6 bases. This CDR3 has 15 amino acids. The DNA for the CDR3 is TGCGCCAGCAGCTCATCTAGACAGGGACTGGCTGAAGCTTTCTTT. Protein product: CASSSSRQGLAEAFF.

The gene calls are TRBV5-1 and TRBJ2-5; no firm D call. Germline V gene data show CDR1 as SGHRS and CDR2 as YFSETQ. The V and J ends lost 0 bases and 2 bases respectively, with 8 bases between them. CDR3 length equals 14 residues. CDR3 in amino acids: CASSLEPGQETQYF. CDR3 nucleotide sequence: TGCGCCAGCAGCTTGGAGCCCGGGCAAGAGACCCAGTACTTC.

The chain couples TRBV27 to TRBJ2-5, with 7 bases that match TRBD2. This CDR3 is built from 14 residues. The germline CDR1 and CDR2 sequences are MNHEY and SMNVEV (reference sequence). Trimming cost V 6 bases and J 2 bases; bases outside gene matches: 6. The CDR3 region is CASRGGSTQETQYF. CDR3 DNA sequence: TGTGCCAGCAGGGGCGGGAGTACGCAAGAGACCCAGTACTTC.